Given below is one T cell receptor (beta chain) in context. The germline V gene encodes CDR1 MNHNS and CDR2 SASEGT. This CDR3 has 15 amino acids. V shed 8 bases and J shed 4 bases, with 19 bases lying between them. The sample is drawn from a study of cytomegalovirus exposure and HLA in healthy donors. The PCR made use of 60 Vbeta and 13 Jbeta primers. Here immunoSEQ multiplex PCR was the method, and the copy in TCRdb shows in-frame clones only, minus some. The data show about 120,000 clones, with 70% to 75% seen just once and about 1.6% held by the top ten. This receptor was taken from a woman younger than 30 in good health and CMV-seronegative. The chain is built from TRBV6-1 and TRBJ2-3, with D possibly TRBD2 on 7 matching bases. The sequenced sample consisted of PBMCs. CDR3 in amino acids: CASGQTGGQADTQYF. Here the CDR3 DNA reads TGTGCCAGCGGGCAAACGGGGGGCCAGGCAGATACGCAGTATTTT.